This T cell receptor (beta chain) was captured by sequencing in a study of T cell responses to AZD1222 COVID-19 vaccine. Libraries were prepared by immunoSEQ multiplex PCR; TCRdb keeps only in-frame clonotypes and omits some of them. The sample yields about 110,000 clones, about 85% seen once. Whether given at about 4 or about 12 weeks, second doses were pooled. The receptor's source is an adult who received the AZD1222 COVID-19 vaccine. This specimen consisted of peripheral blood, obtained 28 days after the second AZD1222 dose.

For the CDR3, the DNA is TGTGCCAGCAGCATTAGCGGGTCTCCAGATACGCAGTATTTT. Encoded protein: CASSISGSPDTQYF. The chain employs TRBV14 and TRBJ2-3; 7 bases agree with TRBD2. The CDR3 length is 14 residues. J gave up 4 bases and V 5 bases, and 6 bases lay outside the gene matches. The germline gives CDR1 SGHDN, CDR2 FVKESK.